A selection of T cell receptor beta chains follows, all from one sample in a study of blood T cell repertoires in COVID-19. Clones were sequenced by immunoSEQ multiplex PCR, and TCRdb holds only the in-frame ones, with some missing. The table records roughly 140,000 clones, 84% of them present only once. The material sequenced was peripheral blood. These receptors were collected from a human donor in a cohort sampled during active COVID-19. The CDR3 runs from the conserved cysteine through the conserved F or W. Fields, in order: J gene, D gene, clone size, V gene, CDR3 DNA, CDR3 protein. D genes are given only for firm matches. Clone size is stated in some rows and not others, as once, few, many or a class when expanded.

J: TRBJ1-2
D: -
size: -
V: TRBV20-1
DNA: TGCAGTGCTAGTCCCAAGGGAGCTAACTATGGCTACACCTTC
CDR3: CSASPKGANYGYTF

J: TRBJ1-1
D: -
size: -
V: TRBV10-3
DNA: TGTGCCATCAGTGACAGGGCGGACACTGAAGCTTTCTTT
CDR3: CAISDRADTEAFF

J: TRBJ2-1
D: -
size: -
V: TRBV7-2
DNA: TGTGCCAGCAGCATAAGGTCCGGGGGTGGGGAGCAGTTCTTC
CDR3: CASSIRSGGGEQFF

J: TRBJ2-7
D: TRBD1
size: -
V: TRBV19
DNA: TGTGCCAGTAGTACCAAGACAGGGCCCTCCTACGAGCAGTACTTC
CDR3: CASSTKTGPSYEQYF

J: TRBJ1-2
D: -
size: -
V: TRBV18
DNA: TGTGCCAGCTCACCCCAATCGGGAGCTAACTATGGCTACACCTTC
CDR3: CASSPQSGANYGYTF

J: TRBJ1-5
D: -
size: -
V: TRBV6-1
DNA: TGTGCCAGCAGTGAGGAGGCGGGACTGGGTCAGCCCCAGCATTTT
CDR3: CASSEEAGLGQPQHF

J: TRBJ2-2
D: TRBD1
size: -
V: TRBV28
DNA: TGTGCCAGCAGTGATCAGGGGGCGCGAAGGGAGCTGTTTTTT
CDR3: CASSDQGARRELFF

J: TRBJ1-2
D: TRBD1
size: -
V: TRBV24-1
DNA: TGTGCCACCAGTGACCGCCGAAAGGGGGCGAACTATGGCTACACCTTC
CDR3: CATSDRRKGANYGYTF

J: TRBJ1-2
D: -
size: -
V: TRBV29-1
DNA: TGCAGCGTTGAAGCCCGGGGGGGGCCTAACTATGGCTACACCTTC
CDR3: CSVEARGGPNYGYTF

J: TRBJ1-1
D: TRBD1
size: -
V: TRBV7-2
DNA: TGTGCCAGCAGCTTAGCGGACAGGGGGACTGAAGCTTTCTTT
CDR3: CASSLADRGTEAFF

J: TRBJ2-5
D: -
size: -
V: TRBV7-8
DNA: TGTGCCAGCAGCTTACCCGGCAGGGGTTCAGAGACCCAGTACTTC
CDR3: CASSLPGRGSETQYF

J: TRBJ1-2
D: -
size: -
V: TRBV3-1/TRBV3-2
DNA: TGTGCCAGCAGCCAGCCATATGGGGGGAACTCCTTTGGCTACACCTTC
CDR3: CASSQPYGGNSFGYTF

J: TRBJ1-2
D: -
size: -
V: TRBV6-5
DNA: TGTGCCAGCAGTTACTCGGGGGGTGGAGGCTACACCTTC
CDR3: CASSYSGGGGYTF

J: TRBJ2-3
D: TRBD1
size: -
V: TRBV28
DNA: TGTGCCAGCAGTTCGGGACAGGGGGGCACAGATACGCAGTATTTT
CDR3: CASSSGQGGTDTQYF

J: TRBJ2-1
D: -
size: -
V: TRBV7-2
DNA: TGTGCCAGCAGCTCAGCGACTAGTTTTAGGAATGAGCAGTTCTTC
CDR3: CASSSATSFRNEQFF

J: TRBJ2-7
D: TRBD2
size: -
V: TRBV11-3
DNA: TGTGCCAGCAGCTTGAGGACTAGTTGGGAGCAGTACTTC
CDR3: CASSLRTSWEQYF

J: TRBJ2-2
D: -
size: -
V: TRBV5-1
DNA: TGCGCCAGCACCCCGCAGGTCACGAACACCGGGGAGCTGTTTTTT
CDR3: CASTPQVTNTGELFF

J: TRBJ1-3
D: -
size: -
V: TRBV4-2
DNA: TGTGCCAGCAGCCAAGGTCACCTAGCCGACGGGTTCGCCGGAAACACCATATATTTT
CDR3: CASSQGHLADGFAGNTIYF

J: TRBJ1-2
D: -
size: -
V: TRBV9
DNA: TGTGCCAGCAGCTCAGAACCGTATGGCTACACCTTC
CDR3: CASSSEPYGYTF

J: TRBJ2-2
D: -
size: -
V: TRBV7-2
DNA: TGTGCCAGCAGCTCCAGGGGCAGTGGCACCGGGGAGCTGTTTTTT
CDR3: CASSSRGSGTGELFF

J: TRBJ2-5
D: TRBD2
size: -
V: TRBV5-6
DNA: TGTGCCAGCAGCCCGGGACTAGCGGGGGGAGAGACCCAGTACTTC
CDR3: CASSPGLAGGETQYF

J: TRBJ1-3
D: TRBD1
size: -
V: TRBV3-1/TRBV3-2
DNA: TGTGCCAGCAGTGGGACAGCCGATGGAAACACCATATATTTT
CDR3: CASSGTADGNTIYF

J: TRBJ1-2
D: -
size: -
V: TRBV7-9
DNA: TGTGCCAGCAGCCCCGGGGATCGAGGCTACACCTTC
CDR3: CASSPGDRGYTF

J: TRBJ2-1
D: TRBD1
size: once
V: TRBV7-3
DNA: TGTGCCAGCAGCTCCGACAGGGAGCGGGAGCAGTTCTTC
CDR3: CASSSDREREQFF

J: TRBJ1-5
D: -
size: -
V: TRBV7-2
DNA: TGTGCCAGCAGCAGGAGGGGGGGTGGCAATCAGCCCCAGCATTTT
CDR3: CASSRRGGGNQPQHF

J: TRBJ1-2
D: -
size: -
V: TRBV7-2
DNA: TGTGCCAGCAGCTTAGGCGCGACAGACTATGGCTACACCTTC
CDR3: CASSLGATDYGYTF

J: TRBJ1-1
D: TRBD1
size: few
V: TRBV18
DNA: TGTGCCAGCTCACGAGACAGGGGTGATGAAGCTTTCTTT
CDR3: CASSRDRGDEAFF

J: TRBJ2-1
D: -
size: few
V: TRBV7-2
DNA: TGTGCCAGCAGCTTAGTAGTTGTAGGTGGCAGGGCAGGCGAGCAGTTCTTC
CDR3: CASSLVVVGGRAGEQFF

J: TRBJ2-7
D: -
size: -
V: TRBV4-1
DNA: TGCGCCAGCAGCCAAGGCGGAACCCGCTCCTACGAGCAGTACTTC
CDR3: CASSQGGTRSYEQYF

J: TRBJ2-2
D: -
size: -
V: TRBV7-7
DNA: TGTGCTAGCAGCCTCCAAGGGGCATATGGCGGGGAGCTGTTTTTT
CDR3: CASSLQGAYGGELFF

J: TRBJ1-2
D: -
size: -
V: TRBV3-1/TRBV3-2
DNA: TGTGCCAGCAGCCAAGTAGGAGTTCTTAACTATGGCTACACCTTC
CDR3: CASSQVGVLNYGYTF

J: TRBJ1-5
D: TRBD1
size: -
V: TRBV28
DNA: TGTGCCAGCTCCAGGGGGCCCACTGCTTCTACCAATCAGCCCCAGCATTTT
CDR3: CASSRGPTASTNQPQHF

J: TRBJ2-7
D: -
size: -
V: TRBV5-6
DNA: TGTGCCAGCAGCTTGTGGCCCCGAATCGAGCAGTACTTC
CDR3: CASSLWPRIEQYF

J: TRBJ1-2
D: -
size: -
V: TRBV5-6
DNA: TGTGCCAGCAGCCCCCCGGTCGGAGCTTTCTATGGCTACACCTTC
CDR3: CASSPPVGAFYGYTF

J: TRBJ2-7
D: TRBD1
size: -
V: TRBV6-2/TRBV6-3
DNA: TGTGCCAGCAGTTTCGACAGGGGGCAGTACGAGCAGTACTTC
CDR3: CASSFDRGQYEQYF

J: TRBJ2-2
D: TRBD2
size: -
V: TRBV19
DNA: TGTGCCAGTAGTATAGGAAAAGCGGGGGGGACCGGGGAGCTGTTTTTT
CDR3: CASSIGKAGGTGELFF

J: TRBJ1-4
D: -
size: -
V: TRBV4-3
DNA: TGCGCCAGCAGCCAAGGGGCAGCCTGGCGGGCTAATGAAAAACTGTTTTTT
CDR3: CASSQGAAWRANEKLFF

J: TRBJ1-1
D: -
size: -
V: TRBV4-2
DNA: TGTGCCAGCAGCCAGAGCGGGGTCGCTGAAGCTTTCTTT
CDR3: CASSQSGVAEAFF

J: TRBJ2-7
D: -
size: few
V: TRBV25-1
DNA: TGTGCCAGCAGTGAACACGAGAGCTCCTACGAGCAGTACTTC
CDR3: CASSEHESSYEQYF

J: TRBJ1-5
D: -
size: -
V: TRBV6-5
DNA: TGTGCCGGGGGGGGGTCGAGGAATCAGCCCCAGCATTTT
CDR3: CAGGGSRNQPQHF

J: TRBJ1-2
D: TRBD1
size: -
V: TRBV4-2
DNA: TGTGCCAGCAGCCAAGACCCGGGACAGGGGGCGCGAGGCTACACCTTC
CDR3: CASSQDPGQGARGYTF

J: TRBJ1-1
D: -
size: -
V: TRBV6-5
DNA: TGTGCCAGCACCGCAGGGCTGGGCACTGAAGCTTTCTTT
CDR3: CASTAGLGTEAFF

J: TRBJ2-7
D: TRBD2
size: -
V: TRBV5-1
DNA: TGCGCCAGCAGCTTGGCCAGACTAGCGGTCCCCTACGAGCAGTACTTC
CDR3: CASSLARLAVPYEQYF

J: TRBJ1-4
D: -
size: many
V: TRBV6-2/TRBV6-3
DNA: TGTGCCAGCAGTTACGGGGAGAGTGAAAAACTGTTTTTT
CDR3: CASSYGESEKLFF

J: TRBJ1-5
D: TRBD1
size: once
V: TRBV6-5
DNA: TGTGCCAGCAGCCCCAGGGGGCGACGGCAGCCCCAGCATTTT
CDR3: CASSPRGRRQPQHF

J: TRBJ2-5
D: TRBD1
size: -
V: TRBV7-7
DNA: TGTGCTAGCAGCTCAACAGGGGGTCCGGGAGAGACCCAGTACTTC
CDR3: CASSSTGGPGETQYF

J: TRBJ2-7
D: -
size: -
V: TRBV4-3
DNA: TGCGCCAGCAGCCAAGGGTCAGGGCCTACCTACGAGCAGTACTTC
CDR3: CASSQGSGPTYEQYF

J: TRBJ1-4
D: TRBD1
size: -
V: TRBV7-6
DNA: TGTGCCAGCAGCTTAGGAGCGATCCACAGGGGTCTTGAAAAACTGTTTTTT
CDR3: CASSLGAIHRGLEKLFF

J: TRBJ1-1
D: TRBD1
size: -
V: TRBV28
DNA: TGTGCCAGCAGTTTTCCAACAGGGGGCGCAACTTTCTTT
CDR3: CASSFPTGGATFF

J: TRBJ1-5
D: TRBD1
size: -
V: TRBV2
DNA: TGTGCCAGCACCCTGACAGGGAACAATCAGCCCCAGCATTTT
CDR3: CASTLTGNNQPQHF

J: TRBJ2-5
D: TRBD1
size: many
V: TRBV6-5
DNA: TGTGCCAGCAGACAGGGGGATCAAGAGACCCAGTACTTC
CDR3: CASRQGDQETQYF

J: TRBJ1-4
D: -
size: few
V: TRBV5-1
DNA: TGCGCCAGCAGCTTAGGGGGGGCAGCTAATGAAAAACTGTTTTTT
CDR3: CASSLGGAANEKLFF

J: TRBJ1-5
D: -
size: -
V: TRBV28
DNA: TGTGCCAGCAGTTTATCCCCCGGTCTCAATCAGCCCCAGCATTTT
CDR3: CASSLSPGLNQPQHF

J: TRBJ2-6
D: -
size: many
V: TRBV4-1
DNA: TGCGCCAGCAGCCAAGACCAGGGATCCGGGGCCAACGTCCTGACTTTC
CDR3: CASSQDQGSGANVLTF